This T cell receptor (beta chain) was identified during a study of cytotoxic CD8 clonotypes in ibrutinib-treated CLL. The study's findings and limits: Clonality increased with ibrutinib response but returned toward baseline at progression. On treatment, the uncommon public clonotypes contracted or remained stable.

V lost 1 base to trimming and J lost 4 bases, with 13 bases between them. The CDR3 contains 15 residues. CDR1 is SNHLY and CDR2 is FYNNEI in the germline V gene. Genomic DNA (roughly 1.8 micrograms) was obtained from cryopreserved PBMCs for construction of TCR beta libraries. In the case of this clone: Antigen: not known.

Clones were read by immunoSEQ multiplex PCR, and TCRdb kept only the in-frame ones, dropping some. The data contain about 34,000 clones, about 70% of them singletons. This TCR was sampled from a human donor with chronic lymphocytic leukemia. This material consisted of PBMCs, taken before ibrutinib treatment. The V call is TRBV2, the J call TRBJ1-2, with no clear D. This chain's CDR3 is CASSEEVGQGYGYTF. Here the CDR3 DNA reads TGTGCCAGCAGTGAAGAGGTTGGGCAAGGCTATGGCTACACCTTC.